The rows below give T cell receptor beta chains drawn from one sample of a study of T-cell reconstitution after alpha-beta-depleted transplantation in children. TCRdb recomputed calls from the PCR reads with MiXCR, one row per CDR3 protein. The sample gives just under 550,000 distinct CDR3 sequences, around 16% of which show up once; around 3.3% is in the top ten. Sample: PBMCs from the stem cell graft donor, taken from the stem cell graft. These receptors all come from a human donor who donated a stem cell graft to a child with acute lymphoblastic leukemia. Each CDR3 is given with its conserved first and last residue. Each record gives: D gene, V gene, clone size, J gene, CDR3 DNA, CDR3 protein. The D gene is left open where the match is weak. Some rows have no size entry. The others give once, few or many, or a class for an expanded clone.

>NA|TRBV21-1|NA|TRBJ2-5
TGTGCCACTCGACTAGCGGGAGAAGAGACCCAGTACTTC
CATRLAGEETQYF
>NA|TRBV6-1|NA|TRBJ1-5
TGTGCCAGCAGCCCCGACAGTTATAGCAATCAGCCCCAGCATTTT
CASSPDSYSNQPQHF
>TRBD1|TRBV5-1|NA|TRBJ1-4
TGCGCCAGCAGCCCCGGGACAGCTGCCAATGGGGGACTGTTTTTT
CASSPGTAANGGLFF
>TRBD1|TRBV25-1|few|TRBJ1-4
TGTGCCAGCAGTGTGACAGGGAACCCGACAACTAATGAAAAACTGTTTTTT
CASSVTGNPTTNEKLFF
>TRBD1|TRBV12-3/TRBV12-4|NA|TRBJ1-2
TGTGCCAGCGCCGGGACAGGCGCTAACTATGGCTACACCTTC
CASAGTGANYGYTF
>TRBD2|TRBV7-7|few|TRBJ2-5
TGTGCCAGCAGCTCGGGAGTAGCGGGCATCGAGACCCAGTACTTC
CASSSGVAGIETQYF
>NA|TRBV21-1|NA|TRBJ1-6
TGTGCCAGCAGCAAAGACAGGCAGAATTCACCCCTCCACTTT
CASSKDRQNSPLHF
>NA|TRBV5-1|NA|TRBJ1-2
TGCGCCAGCAGCCCCGACAGGCTGAGCGACTATGGCTACACCTTC
CASSPDRLSDYGYTF
>NA|TRBV7-9|NA|TRBJ1-2
TGTGCCAGCAGTCTCCTGGACGGGGGCTATGGCTACACCTTC
CASSLLDGGYGYTF
>NA|TRBV12-5|NA|TRBJ2-7
TGTGCTAGTGGTCCCCAGGGCGGGGCCTCCTACGAGCAGTACTTC
CASGPQGGASYEQYF
>NA|TRBV5-1|few|TRBJ2-7
TGCGCCAGCAGCCCTACTCCTAGCAATTACGAGCAGTACTTC
CASSPTPSNYEQYF
>TRBD1|TRBV27|NA|TRBJ2-7
TGTGCCAGCAGTTCCCTCGGACAGGGATACGAGCAGTACTTC
CASSSLGQGYEQYF
>TRBD1|TRBV7-2|few|TRBJ1-4
TGTGCCAGCAGCTTAGGACAGGGCTTATTAATCGCAGAAAAACTGTTTTTT
CASSLGQGLLIAEKLFF
>NA|TRBV4-1|NA|TRBJ2-5
TGCGCCAGCAGCCAAGAAGCCCGCCCCCAAGAGACCCAGTACTTC
CASSQEARPQETQYF
>NA|TRBV5-6|many|TRBJ2-7
TGTGCCAGCAGCTTGCGGGAGAGCTCCTACGAGCAGTACTTC
CASSLRESSYEQYF
>NA|TRBV12-3/TRBV12-4|few|TRBJ1-2
TGTGCCAGCAGTTTACGGCAGGGGAGGAGCTACACCTTC
CASSLRQGRSYTF
>NA|TRBV5-1|few|TRBJ2-5
TGCGCCAGCAGCTTGGAGGGCCTCAGGGCGTCGTACTATGAAGAGACCCAGTACTTC
CASSLEGLRASYYEETQYF
>NA|TRBV5-1|NA|TRBJ2-1
TGCGCCAGCAGCCCCGGGACTCAATACAATGAGCAGTTCTTC
CASSPGTQYNEQFF
>NA|TRBV9|NA|TRBJ1-2
TGTGCCAGCAGCGTTGGTCTGACGGACGGCTACACCTTC
CASSVGLTDGYTF
>NA|TRBV7-3|once|TRBJ2-7
TGTGCCAGCAGCTTATTGGGGGGCTTAAGCGACGAGCAGTACTTC
CASSLLGGLSDEQYF
>TRBD1|TRBV7-4|few|TRBJ2-7
TGTGCCAGCAGCTTACGGGACAGGGTTTTCGAGCAGTACTTC
CASSLRDRVFEQYF
>NA|TRBV4-1|NA|TRBJ2-1
TGCGCCAGCAGCAAAGGCGGTGGCGTAGCGGCTCAGTACAATGAGCAGTTCTTC
CASSKGGGVAAQYNEQFF
>TRBD1|TRBV7-3|NA|TRBJ1-2
TGTGCCAGCAGCCCGGGGACAGGGAAGGGCTATGGCTACACCTTC
CASSPGTGKGYGYTF
>NA|TRBV20-1|few|TRBJ1-5
TGCAGTGCTAGAGCGGGGCTGAGTTATCAGCCCCAGCATTTT
CSARAGLSYQPQHF
>NA|TRBV29-1|once|TRBJ2-1
TGCAGCGCTTGCGGGGATCTATACAATGAGCAGTTCTTC
CSACGDLYNEQFF
>TRBD1|TRBV5-1|few|TRBJ1-3
TGCGCCAGCAGCTTGGACAGGGGTGGTGTTGGAGACACCATATATTTT
CASSLDRGGVGDTIYF
>NA|TRBV6-1|few|TRBJ1-5
TGTGCCAGCAGTCCGACCCAGGGCTGGACAGCTAATCAGCCCCAGCATTTT
CASSPTQGWTANQPQHF
>NA|TRBV5-1|NA|TRBJ1-6
TGCGCCAGCAGCTTGTCGCATCCAGGGAATTCACCCCTCCACTTT
CASSLSHPGNSPLHF
>TRBD2|TRBV10-3|few|TRBJ2-5
TGTGCCATCAGTGAAGTCCCCCTAGCGGGAGTTACAGAGACCCAGTACTTC
CAISEVPLAGVTETQYF
>NA|TRBV7-2|few|TRBJ2-1
TGTGCCAGCAGTCCGGACTACACCTCCTACAATGAGCAGTTCTTC
CASSPDYTSYNEQFF
>NA|TRBV29-1|NA|TRBJ2-3
TGCAGCGCTCTCGCGCTGCCAGATACGCAGTATTTT
CSALALPDTQYF
>TRBD1|TRBV25-1|NA|TRBJ1-2
TGTGCCAGCAGTGAAACGGGACAGCAAGGCGGGTCATATGGCTACACCTTC
CASSETGQQGGSYGYTF
>NA|TRBV9|few|TRBJ2-1
TGTGCCAGCAGCCCCGATGCGCGTCGGGCGCACAATGAGCAGTTCTTC
CASSPDARRAHNEQFF
>NA|TRBV14|few|TRBJ2-1
TGTGCCAGCAGCTGGGCTAGCGCCAATGAGCAGTTCTTC
CASSWASANEQFF
>TRBD1|TRBV2|few|TRBJ2-5
TGTGCCAGCAGTGGAGGGACAGGGTTGACCCAGTACTTC
CASSGGTGLTQYF
>NA|TRBV10-2|few|TRBJ2-1
TGCGCCAGCGGACCGCTTTCCGGGACTCCAGTCAACCCAGTTGGTGAGCAGTTCTTC
CASGPLSGTPVNPVGEQFF
>TRBD2|TRBV18|few|TRBJ2-1
TGTGCCAGCTCATCCCAATCTAGCGGCAACAATGAGCAGTTCTTC
CASSSQSSGNNEQFF
>TRBD2|TRBV12-3/TRBV12-4|NA|TRBJ2-1
TGTGCCAGCAGCCTTGCTAGCGGGACGGCAGGGGAGCAGTTCTTC
CASSLASGTAGEQFF
>TRBD2|TRBV7-9|few|TRBJ2-1
TGTGCCAGCATTGGGACTAGCGGGGACTCCTACAATGAGCAGTTCTTC
CASIGTSGDSYNEQFF
>TRBD1|TRBV19|NA|TRBJ1-1
TGTGCCAGTACCTACACCGGGACAGGAAACACTGAAGCTTTCTTT
CASTYTGTGNTEAFF
>NA|TRBV9|NA|TRBJ2-1
TGTGCCAGCAGCGATGGGGCCGGGTACAATGAGCAGTTCTTC
CASSDGAGYNEQFF
>NA|TRBV14|NA|TRBJ2-1
TGTGCCAGCAGCCAAGATAGAGGAGGACCCTCCTACAATGAGCAGTTCTTC
CASSQDRGGPSYNEQFF
>TRBD2|TRBV5-1|few|TRBJ2-1
TGCGCCAGCAGCCACGCCTCCCCCCTAGCGGGACAGTTCTTC
CASSHASPLAGQFF
>NA|TRBV7-2|NA|TRBJ2-3
TGTGCCAGCAGCTCGGGGGAGCTCCGCACAGATACGCAGTATTTT
CASSSGELRTDTQYF
>NA|TRBV12-3/TRBV12-4|few|TRBJ2-2
TGTGCCAGCAGTTTTGATCGGACGACCGGGGAGCTGTTTTTT
CASSFDRTTGELFF
>TRBD2|TRBV3-1|NA|TRBJ2-7
TGTGCCAGCAGCCCATCGGGACTAGTCATAGGCCAGCAGTACTTC
CASSPSGLVIGQQYF
>TRBD2|TRBV10-3|few|TRBJ2-7
TGTGCCATCAGTAACCCTTATACTAGCGGCACCTACGAGCAGTACTTC
CAISNPYTSGTYEQYF
>NA|TRBV14|NA|TRBJ1-3
TGTGCCAGCAGGGTAATCTCTGGAAACACCATATATTTT
CASRVISGNTIYF
>TRBD1|TRBV5-6|NA|TRBJ2-3
TGTGCCAGCAGCCTGCTAAGTGGGACAGGAGTGACAGATACGCAGTATTTT
CASSLLSGTGVTDTQYF
>NA|TRBV6-5|few|TRBJ1-1
TGTGCCAGCAGTTCCGCCTTCACCGCGAACACTGAAGCTTTCTTT
CASSSAFTANTEAFF